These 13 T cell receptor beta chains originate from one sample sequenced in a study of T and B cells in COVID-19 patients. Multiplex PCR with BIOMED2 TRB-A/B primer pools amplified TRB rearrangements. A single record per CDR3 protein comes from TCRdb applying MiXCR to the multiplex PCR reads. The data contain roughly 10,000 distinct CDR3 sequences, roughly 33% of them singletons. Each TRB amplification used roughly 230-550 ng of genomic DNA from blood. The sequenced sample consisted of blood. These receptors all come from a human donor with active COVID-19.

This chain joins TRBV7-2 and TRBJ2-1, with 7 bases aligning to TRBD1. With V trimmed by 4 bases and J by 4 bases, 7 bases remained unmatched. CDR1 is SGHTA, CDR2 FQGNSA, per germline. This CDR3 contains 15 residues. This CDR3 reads CASSSSGGLYNEQFF. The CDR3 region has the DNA TGTGCCAGCAGCTCATCAGGGGGATTGTACAATGAGCAGTTCTTC.

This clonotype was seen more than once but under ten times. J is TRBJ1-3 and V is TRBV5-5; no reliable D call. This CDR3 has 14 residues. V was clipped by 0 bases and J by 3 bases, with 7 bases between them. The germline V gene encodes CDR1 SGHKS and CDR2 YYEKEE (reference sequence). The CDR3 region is CASSLGGFGNTIYF. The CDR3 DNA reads TGTGCCAGCAGCTTGGGGGGATTTGGAAACACCATATATTTT.

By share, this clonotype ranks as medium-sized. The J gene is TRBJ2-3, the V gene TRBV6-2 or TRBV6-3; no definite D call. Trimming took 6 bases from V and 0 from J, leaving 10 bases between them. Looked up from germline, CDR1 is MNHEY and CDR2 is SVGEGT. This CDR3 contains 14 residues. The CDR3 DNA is TGTGCCAGCAGGGTTCAAACTAGCACAGATACGCAGTATTTT. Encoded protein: CASRVQTSTDTQYF.

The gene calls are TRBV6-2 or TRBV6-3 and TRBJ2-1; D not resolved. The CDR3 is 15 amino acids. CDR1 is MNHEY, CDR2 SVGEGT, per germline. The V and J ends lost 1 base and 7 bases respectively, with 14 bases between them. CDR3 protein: CASSYLAEQENEQFF. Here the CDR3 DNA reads TGTGCCAGCAGTTACTTGGCAGAGCAGGAAAATGAGCAGTTCTTC.

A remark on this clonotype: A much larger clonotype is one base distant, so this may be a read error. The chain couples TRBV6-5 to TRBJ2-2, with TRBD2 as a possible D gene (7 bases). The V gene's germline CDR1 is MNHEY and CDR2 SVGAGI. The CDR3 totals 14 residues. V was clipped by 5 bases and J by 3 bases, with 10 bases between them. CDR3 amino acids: CASSRGGDTGELFF. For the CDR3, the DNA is TGTGCCAGCAGTAGAGGGGGGGACACCGGGGAGCTGTTTTTT.

CDR3 in DNA: TGTGCCAGCAGCCCCACGAGGACTGCCCCCGGGGAGCTGTTTTTT. Encoded protein: CASSPTRTAPGELFF. The chain joins TRBV11-2 to TRBJ2-2; D might be TRBD2 (5 bases). The CDR3 is 15 amino acids. Germline V gene data show CDR1 as SGHAT and CDR2 as FQNNGV. V was cut by 5 bases and J by 6 bases, with 16 bases left in between.

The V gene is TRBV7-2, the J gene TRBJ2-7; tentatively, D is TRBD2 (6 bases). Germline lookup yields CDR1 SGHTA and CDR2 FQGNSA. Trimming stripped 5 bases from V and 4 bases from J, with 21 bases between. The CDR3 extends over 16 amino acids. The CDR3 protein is CASSVSDDSGVYEQYF. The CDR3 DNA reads TGTGCCAGCAGCGTATCGGATGATTCGGGGGTGTACGAGCAGTACTTC. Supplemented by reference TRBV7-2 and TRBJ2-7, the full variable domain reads GAGVSQSPSNKVTEKGKDVELRCDPISGHTALYWYRQSLGQGLEFLIYFQGNSAPDKSGLPSDRFSAERTGGSVSTLTIQRTQQEDSAVYLCASSVSDDSGVYEQYFGPGTRLTVT.

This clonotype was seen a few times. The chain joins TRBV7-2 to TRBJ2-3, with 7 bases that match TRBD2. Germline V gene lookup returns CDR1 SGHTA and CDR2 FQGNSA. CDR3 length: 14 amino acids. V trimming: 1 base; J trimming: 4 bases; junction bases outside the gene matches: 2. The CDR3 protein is CASSLGAGADTQYF. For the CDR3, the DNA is TGTGCCAGCAGCTTAGGGGCGGGGGCAGATACGCAGTATTTT.

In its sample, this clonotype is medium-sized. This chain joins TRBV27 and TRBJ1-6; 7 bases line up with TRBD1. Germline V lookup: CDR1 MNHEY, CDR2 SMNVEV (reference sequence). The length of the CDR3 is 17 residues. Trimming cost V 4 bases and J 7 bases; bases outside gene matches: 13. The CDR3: CASSSKFLGTVNSPLHF. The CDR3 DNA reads TGTGCCAGCAGTTCCAAGTTTCTTGGGACAGTAAATTCACCCCTCCACTTT.

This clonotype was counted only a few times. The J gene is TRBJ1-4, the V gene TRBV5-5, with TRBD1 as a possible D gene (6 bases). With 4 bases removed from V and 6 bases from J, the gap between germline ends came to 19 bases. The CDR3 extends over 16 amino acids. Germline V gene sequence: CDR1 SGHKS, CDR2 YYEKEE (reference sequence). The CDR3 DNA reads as TGTGCCAGCAGCCGGGCAACGGGGGGCGAAGATGAAAAACTGTTTTTT. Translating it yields CASSRATGGEDEKLFF.

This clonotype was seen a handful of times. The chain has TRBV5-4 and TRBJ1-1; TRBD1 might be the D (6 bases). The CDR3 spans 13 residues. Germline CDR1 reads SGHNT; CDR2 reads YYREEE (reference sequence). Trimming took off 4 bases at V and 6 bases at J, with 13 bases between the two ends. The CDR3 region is CASSGHRVSEAFF. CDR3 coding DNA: TGTGCCAGCAGCGGACACAGGGTCTCTGAAGCTTTCTTT. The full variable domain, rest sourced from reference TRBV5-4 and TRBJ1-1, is ETGVTQSPTHLIKTRGQQVTLRCSSQSGHNTVSWYQQALGQGPQFIFQYYREEENGRGNFPPRFSGLQFPNYSSELNVNALELDDSALYLCASSGHRVSEAFFGQGTRLTVV.

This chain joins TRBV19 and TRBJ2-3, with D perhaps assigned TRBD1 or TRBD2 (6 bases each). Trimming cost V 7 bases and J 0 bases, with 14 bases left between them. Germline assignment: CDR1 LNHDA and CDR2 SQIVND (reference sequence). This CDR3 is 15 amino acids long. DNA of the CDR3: TGTGCCAGTATAGGGAAGGGGGGAAGCACAGATACGCAGTATTTT. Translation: CASIGKGGSTDTQYF.

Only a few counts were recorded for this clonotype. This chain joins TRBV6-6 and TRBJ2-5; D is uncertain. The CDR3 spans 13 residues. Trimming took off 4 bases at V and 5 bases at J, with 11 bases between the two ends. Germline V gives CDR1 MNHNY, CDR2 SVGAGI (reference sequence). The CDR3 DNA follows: TGTGCCAGCAGTTTCTCAGCTTTGGAGACCCAGTACTTC. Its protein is CASSFSALETQYF.